These 16 T cell receptor beta chains were sequenced from one sample in a study of blood T cell repertoires in COVID-19. TCRdb's copy holds only in-frame clones and misses some; the assay was immunoSEQ multiplex PCR. This sample yields 140,000 to 150,000 clones, of which 60% to 85% are seen a single time; 16% belongs to the top ten. The specimen was peripheral blood. The receptors were gathered from a man aged 45-65 years with acute or convalescent COVID-19.

This clone was counted once. The chain links TRBV6-5 to TRBJ1-2; TRBD1 might be the D (5 bases). Trimming removed 0 bases from V and 2 bases from J, with 13 bases in between. Germline CDR1 and CDR2: MNHEY and SVGAGI. This CDR3 is built from 16 residues. The CDR3 loop reads CASSYSLTVENYGYTF. CDR3 DNA: TGTGCCAGCAGTTACTCCCTGACAGTTGAAAACTATGGCTACACCTTC.

The chain carries TRBV15 and TRBJ2-1; D gene ambiguous. Trimming cost V 5 bases and J 9 bases, with 14 bases left between them. Germline V gene lookup returns CDR1 LNHNV and CDR2 YYDKDF (reference sequence). The CDR3 contains 13 residues. As DNA, the CDR3 is TGTGCCACCAGCTTAACCGACTTGGGTGAGCAGTTCTTC. Protein product: CATSLTDLGEQFF.

With respect to this clone: This specimen includes other DNA sequences encoding the same CDR3. The rearrangement uses TRBV3-1 (or the pseudogene TRBV3-2) and TRBJ2-1; 14 bases are shared with TRBD2. CDR1 and CDR2 from the germline V gene are LGHDT and YNNKEL (reference sequence). CDR3 length equals 16 residues. Trimming at V came to 4 bases and at J to 5 bases, leaving 4 bases not matched to a gene. Here the CDR3 reads CASSRGLAGVNNEQFF. CDR3 bases: TGTGCCAGCAGCCGGGGACTAGCGGGGGTGAACAATGAGCAGTTCTTC.

The chain combines TRBV19 with TRBJ1-1; D is uncertain. The CDR3 spans 16 residues. Trimming cost V 3 bases and J 1 base, with 15 bases left between them. CDR1 LNHDA and CDR2 SQIVND come from the germline V gene (reference sequence). CDR3 in DNA: TGTGCCAGTAGTATTGGCGTCGGCGGAAAGAACACTGAAGCTTTCTTT. This sequence encodes CASSIGVGGKNTEAFF. Together with reference TRBV19 and TRBJ1-1, the CDR3 gives the full variable domain: DGGITQSPKYLFRKEGQNVTLSCEQNLNHDAMYWYRQDPGQGLRLIYYSQIVNDFQKGDIAEGYSVSREKKESFPLTVTSAQKNPTAFYLCASSIGVGGKNTEAFFGQGTRLTVV.

The CDR3, as DNA: TGTGCCAGCAGGCCGGGAGCCCGCGAGCAGTACGTC. Its translation is CASRPGAREQYV. V usage is TRBV6-5 and J usage is TRBJ2-7, with TRBD2 as a possible D gene (6 bases). CDR1 and CDR2 from the germline V gene are MNHEY and SVGAGI. The CDR3 totals 12 residues. The ends were cut back, 6 bases at V and 6 bases at J, with 12 bases in the middle.

The V and J genes are TRBV11-2 and TRBJ1-1; D possibly corresponds to TRBD1 (5 bases). Germline V gene lookup returns CDR1 SGHAT and CDR2 FQNNGV. V was pared by 5 bases and J by 1 base, with 14 bases between. This CDR3 contains 15 residues. The CDR3 protein is CASSGQGFPNTEAFF. The CDR3 DNA reads TGTGCCAGCAGCGGGCAGGGCTTCCCGAACACTGAAGCTTTCTTT.

This clone was counted once. The CDR3 coding sequence is TGTGCCTGGAGTCAGTCGTCTCCCTATGGCTACACCTTC. Its protein is CAWSQSSPYGYTF. The chain recombines TRBV30 with TRBJ1-2, with D hard to call. Per germline, CDR1 GTSNPN and CDR2 SVGIG (reference sequence). This CDR3 comprises 13 residues. V dropped 2 bases and J dropped 4 bases, with 11 bases sitting between them.

This clone was observed a handful of times. This chain joins TRBV5-6 and TRBJ1-1; 7 bases map to TRBD1. Per germline, CDR1 SGHDT and CDR2 YYEEEE. The V segment lost 3 bases and the J segment 1 base; nucleotides outside the gene matches: 6. This CDR3 region has 15 residues. The CDR3 loop is CASSSWTGSNTEAFF. As DNA, the CDR3 is TGTGCCAGCAGCTCCTGGACAGGATCGAACACTGAAGCTTTCTTT.

This chain connects TRBV12-3 or TRBV12-4 to TRBJ2-5, with TRBD1 as a possible D gene (5 bases). Trimming removed 6 bases at V and 4 bases at J, with 12 bases between. The CDR3 spans 13 residues. For the CDR3, the DNA is TGTGCCAGCAGCGCAGGGATCAGAGAGACCCAGTACTTC. Translated, it gives CASSAGIRETQYF.

The chain recombines TRBV5-1 with TRBJ1-3; 7 nucleotides agree with TRBD1. Unmatched junction bases numbered 1, after V lost 2 bases and J lost 2 bases. Germline V gene lookup returns CDR1 SGHRS and CDR2 YFSETQ. The CDR3 is made up of 14 amino acids. The CDR3 DNA reads TGCGCCAGCAGCTTCGGGACAGCTGGAAACACCATATATTTT. Its translation: CASSFGTAGNTIYF.

The chain links TRBV21-1 to TRBJ1-2; no DNA check was done on the table's D call, TRBD1. TRBV21-1 is flagged as a pseudogene. The CDR3 totals 16 residues. The CDR3 spells CASSKEAGGTNYGYTF. CDR3 coding DNA: TGTGCCAGCAGCAAAGAGGCAGGGGGTACTAACTATGGCTACACCTTC.

For this clone: Different DNA sequences within this sample yield the same CDR3. The rearrangement uses TRBV2 and TRBJ1-4; D may be TRBD1 (5 bases). Germline CDR1 and CDR2: SNHLY and FYNNEI. The CDR3 has 14 amino acids. V lost 1 base, J lost 8 bases, and 11 bases lay in between. CDR3 residues: CASSEVGSGEKLFF. DNA for the CDR3: TGTGCCAGCAGTGAAGTGGGGTCAGGGGAAAAACTGTTTTTT.

This clone was observed at least ten times. The chain combines TRBV5-6 with TRBJ2-5; 11 bases map to TRBD2. Trimming took 4 bases from V and 5 from J; bases not matched to a gene: 4. The CDR3 covers 14 residues. From germline, CDR1 is SGHDT and CDR2 YYEEEE. Here the CDR3 DNA reads TGTGCCAGCAGCCTACTAGCGGGGGACGAGACCCAGTACTTC. Its protein product is CASSLLAGDETQYF.

V is TRBV11-1 and J is TRBJ2-7, with TRBD2 matching 11 bases. V shed 2 bases, J shed 4 bases, and the junction held 4 bases outside the gene matches. Germline CDR1 reads SGHAT; CDR2 reads FQDESV (reference sequence). The CDR3 spans 15 residues. This chain's CDR3 is CASSLIAGGPYEQYF. The CDR3, as DNA: TGTGCCAGCAGCTTAATAGCGGGGGGGCCATACGAGCAGTACTTC.

This chain joins TRBV18 and TRBJ1-5; D uncertain. Germline V lookup: CDR1 KGHSH, CDR2 LQKENI. The CDR3 extends over 14 amino acids. V lost 3 bases to trimming and J lost 5 bases, with 11 bases between them. CDR3 DNA: TGTGCCAGCTCACCGGGAGGAGGAGATCAGCCCCAGCATTTT. This codes for CASSPGGGDQPQHF.

Comment on this clone: This may be a read error: a much more frequent sequence differs by one nucleotide. This chain joins TRBV5-1 and TRBJ1-2, with a weak D call TRBD1 (5 bases). Germline CDR1 is SGHRS and CDR2 is YFSETQ. With 0 bases removed from V and 4 bases from J, the gap between germline ends came to 7 bases. CDR3 size: 13 residues. In nucleotides, the CDR3 is TGCGCCAGCAGCTTGGAGACAGCCTATGGCTACACCTTC. Residues: CASSLETAYGYTF.